This T cell receptor beta chain stems from a study of blood T cell repertoires in COVID-19. Study summary: Spain, Italy and the United States supplied samples that represented acute and convalescent COVID-19. PBMCs, B-cell-depleted T cells, or T cells provided the cDNA or gDNA that made up the material.

Authors' analysis steps: The authors estimated nucleated cell counts from reference gene primer amplification. Sequencing used immunoSEQ multiplex PCR; TCRdb keeps in-frame clones, though not all of them. The DNA was the basis for D and trimming; V, J and clone size are from that table. There are about 54,000 clones in the sample; 81% occur only once, and roughly 5.5% lies in the top ten. The CDR3 has 14 amino acids. Germline V CDR1 and CDR2: WNHNN, SYGVQD (reference sequence). Trimming took 6 bases from V and 1 from J, leaving 12 bases between them. The sample consisted of peripheral blood. The chain uses TRBV10-1 and TRBJ1-1, with TRBD1 as a possible D gene (6 bases). The TCR comes from a woman in her fifties or sixties with acute or convalescent COVID-19. The CDR3 nucleotides read TGCGCCAGCAGGCAGGACAGCTCGAACACTGAAGCTTTCTTT. Amino acid sequence: CASRQDSSNTEAFF.